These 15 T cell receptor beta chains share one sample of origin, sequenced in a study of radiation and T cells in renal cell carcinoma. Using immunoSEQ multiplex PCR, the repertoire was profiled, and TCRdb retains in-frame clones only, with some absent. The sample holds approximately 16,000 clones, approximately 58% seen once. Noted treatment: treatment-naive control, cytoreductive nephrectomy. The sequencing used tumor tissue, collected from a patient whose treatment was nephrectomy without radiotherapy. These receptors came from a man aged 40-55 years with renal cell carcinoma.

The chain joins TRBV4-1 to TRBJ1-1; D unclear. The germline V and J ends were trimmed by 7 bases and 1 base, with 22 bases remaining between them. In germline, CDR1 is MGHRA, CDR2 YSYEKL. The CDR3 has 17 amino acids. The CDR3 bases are TGCGCCAGCACCGCAAGCCCCTGGAACGGGGAGAACACTGAAGCTTTCTTT. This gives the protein CASTASPWNGENTEAFF.

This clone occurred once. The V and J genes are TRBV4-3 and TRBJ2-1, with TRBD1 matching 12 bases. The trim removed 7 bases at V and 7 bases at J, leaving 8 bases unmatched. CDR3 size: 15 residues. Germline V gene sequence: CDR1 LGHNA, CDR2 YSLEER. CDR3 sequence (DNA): TGCGCCAGCAACCATGGGACAGGGGGCATGAATGAGCAGTTCTTC. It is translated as CASNHGTGGMNEQFF.

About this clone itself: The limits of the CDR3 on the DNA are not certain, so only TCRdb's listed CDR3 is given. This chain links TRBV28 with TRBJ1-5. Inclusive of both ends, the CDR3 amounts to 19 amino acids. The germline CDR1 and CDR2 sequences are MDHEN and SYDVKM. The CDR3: CASRGAMTLWEYSNQPQHF.

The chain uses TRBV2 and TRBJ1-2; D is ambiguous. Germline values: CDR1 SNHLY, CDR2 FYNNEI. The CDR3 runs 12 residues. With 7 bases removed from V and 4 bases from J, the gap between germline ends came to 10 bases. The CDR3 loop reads CASTETPYGYTF. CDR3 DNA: TGTGCCAGCACCGAAACCCCCTATGGCTACACCTTC.

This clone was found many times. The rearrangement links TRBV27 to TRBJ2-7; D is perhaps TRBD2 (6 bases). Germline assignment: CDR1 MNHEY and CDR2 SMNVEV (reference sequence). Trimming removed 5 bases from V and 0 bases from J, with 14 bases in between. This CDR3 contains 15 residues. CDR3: CASSQFGGPSYEQYF. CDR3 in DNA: TGTGCCAGCAGTCAGTTCGGGGGACCCTCCTACGAGCAGTACTTC.

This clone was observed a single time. The CDR3 DNA reads as TGTGCCAGCAGTGGTCAGAGGGGCTACACCTTC. Translated: CASSGQRGYTF. The J gene is TRBJ1-2, the V gene TRBV6-6, with D hard to call. This CDR3 is built from 11 residues. Trimming removed 5 bases at V and 8 bases at J, with 9 bases between. Germline values: CDR1 MNHNY, CDR2 SVGAGI (reference sequence).

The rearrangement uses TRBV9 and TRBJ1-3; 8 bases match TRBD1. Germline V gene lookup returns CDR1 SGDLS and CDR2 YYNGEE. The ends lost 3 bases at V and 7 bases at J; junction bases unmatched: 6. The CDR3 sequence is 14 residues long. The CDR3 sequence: CASSGRQGWNTIYF. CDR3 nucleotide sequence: TGTGCCAGCAGCGGCCGACAGGGGTGGAACACCATATATTTT.

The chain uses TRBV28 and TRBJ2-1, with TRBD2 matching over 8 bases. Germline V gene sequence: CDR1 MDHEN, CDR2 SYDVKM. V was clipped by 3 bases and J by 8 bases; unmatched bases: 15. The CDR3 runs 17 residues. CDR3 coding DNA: TGTGCCAGCAGTTTCTCGGTGACTGACAGCGGGGGCTATGAGCAGTTCTTC. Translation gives CASSFSVTDSGGYEQFF. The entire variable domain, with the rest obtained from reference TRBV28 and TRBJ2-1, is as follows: DVKVTQSSRYLVKRTGEKVFLECVQDMDHENMFWYRQDPGLGLRLIYFSYDVKMKEKGDIPEGYSVSREKKERFSLILESASTNQTSMYLCASSFSVTDSGGYEQFFGPGTRLTVL.

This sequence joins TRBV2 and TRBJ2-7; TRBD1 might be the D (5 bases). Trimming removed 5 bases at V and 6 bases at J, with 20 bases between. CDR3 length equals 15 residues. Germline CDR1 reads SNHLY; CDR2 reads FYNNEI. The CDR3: CASSPSRGRASEQYF. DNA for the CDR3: TGTGCCAGCAGTCCGTCAAGGGGTCGGGCGTCCGAGCAGTACTTC.

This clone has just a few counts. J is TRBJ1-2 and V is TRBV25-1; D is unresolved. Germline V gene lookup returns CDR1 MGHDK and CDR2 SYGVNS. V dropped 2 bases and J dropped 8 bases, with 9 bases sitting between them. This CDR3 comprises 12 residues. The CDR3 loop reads CASSEPAQGYTF. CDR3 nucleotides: TGTGCCAGCAGTGAACCCGCCCAAGGCTACACCTTC.

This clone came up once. The CDR3 here is CASSLMAATDTQYF. For the CDR3, the DNA is TGTGCCAGCAGCTTGATGGCTGCCACAGATACGCAGTATTTT. The genes are TRBV7-3 and TRBJ2-3, with D uncertain. Germline V gene sequence: CDR1 SGHTA, CDR2 FQGTGA. Trimming removed 3 bases at V and 2 bases at J, with 9 bases between. The length of the CDR3 is 14 residues.

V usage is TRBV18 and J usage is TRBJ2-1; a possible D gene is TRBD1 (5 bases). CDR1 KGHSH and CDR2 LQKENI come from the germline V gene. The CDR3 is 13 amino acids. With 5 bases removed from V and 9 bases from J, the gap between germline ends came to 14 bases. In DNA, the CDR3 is TGTGCCAGCTCATCGCCAGGGTCTGTTGAGCAGTTCTTC. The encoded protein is CASSSPGSVEQFF.

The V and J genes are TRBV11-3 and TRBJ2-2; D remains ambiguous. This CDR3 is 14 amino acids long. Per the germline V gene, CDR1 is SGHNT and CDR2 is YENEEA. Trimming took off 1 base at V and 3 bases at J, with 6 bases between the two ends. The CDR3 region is CASSLGTYTGELFF. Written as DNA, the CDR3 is TGTGCCAGCAGCTTAGGAACCTACACCGGGGAGCTGTTTTTT.

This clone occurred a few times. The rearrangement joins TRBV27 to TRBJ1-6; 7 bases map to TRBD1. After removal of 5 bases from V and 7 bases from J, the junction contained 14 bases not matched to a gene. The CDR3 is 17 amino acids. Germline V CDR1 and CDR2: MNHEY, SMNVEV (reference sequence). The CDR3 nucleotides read TGTGCCAGCAGTCCCCAACCCCTGACAGGGATGAATTCACCCCTCCACTTT. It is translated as CASSPQPLTGMNSPLHF.

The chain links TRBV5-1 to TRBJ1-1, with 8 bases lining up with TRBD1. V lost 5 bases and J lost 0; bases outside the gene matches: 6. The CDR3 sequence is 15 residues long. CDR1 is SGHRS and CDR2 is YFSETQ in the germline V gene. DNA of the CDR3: TGCGCCAGCAGTCGACAGGGGACGATGAACACTGAAGCTTTCTTT. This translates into CASSRQGTMNTEAFF.